This entry lists 28 T cell receptor beta chains sequenced from one sample in a study of cytomegalovirus exposure and HLA in healthy donors. The PCR was carried out with 60 Vbeta primers and 13 Jbeta primers. Some clones are missing from TCRdb's copy, which holds only in-frame ones; the method was immunoSEQ multiplex PCR. Of about 110,000 clones listed, roughly 70% are singletons. The sample was PBMCs. Receptors were obtained from a male donor in good health and CMV-seropositive.

The chain is built from TRBV4-2 and TRBJ1-5; TRBD1 matches 10 bases. In germline, CDR1 is LGHNA, CDR2 YNFKEQ. V dropped 1 base and J dropped 8; count of bases not matched to a gene: 17. This CDR3 has 19 residues. The CDR3 region has the DNA TGTGCCAGCAGCCAAGGCCTGGCCCCCTTGGGACAGGGGAGTGAGCCCCAGCATTTT. This codes for CASSQGLAPLGQGSEPQHF.

This sequence joins TRBV30 and TRBJ2-7; 10 bases align to TRBD1. Unmatched junction bases numbered 15, after V lost 5 bases and J lost 5 bases. The CDR3 totals 16 residues. From germline, CDR1 is GTSNPN and CDR2 SVGIG (reference sequence). The CDR3 here is CAWEDRPGQGFHEQYF. The CDR3, as DNA: TGTGCCTGGGAAGACCGTCCGGGACAGGGGTTCCACGAGCAGTACTTC.

This clone was seen just once. The V and J genes are TRBV27 and TRBJ1-1; D perhaps matches TRBD1 (6 bases). Trimming took off 3 bases at V and 1 base at J, with 9 bases between the two ends. The CDR3 is made up of 14 amino acids. Looked up from germline, CDR1 is MNHEY and CDR2 is SMNVEV (reference sequence). The CDR3 DNA is TGTGCCAGCAGTTTCAGGGGATGGAACACTGAAGCTTTCTTT. Residues: CASSFRGWNTEAFF.

The chain has TRBV4-3 and TRBJ2-3; D gene unclear. Trimming stripped 1 base from V and 1 base from J, with 6 bases between. The CDR3 length is 14 residues. The germline CDR1 and CDR2 sequences are LGHNA and YSLEER. DNA of the CDR3: TGCGCCAGCAGCCAAGGAGAGGGCACAGATACGCAGTATTTT. Its protein is CASSQGEGTDTQYF.

The chain joins TRBV10-3 to TRBJ2-7; D not certain. V gave up 0 bases and J gave up 1 base, with 10 bases separating them. CDR1 is ENHRY, CDR2 SYGVKD, per germline. The CDR3 contains 15 residues. CDR3 sequence reads: CAISESKAASYEQYF. Written as DNA, the CDR3 is TGTGCCATCAGTGAGTCTAAGGCGGCGTCCTACGAGCAGTACTTC.

The rearrangement uses TRBV7-6 and TRBJ1-4; TRBD1 might be the D (5 bases). CDR3 size: 16 residues. Trimming pared 3 bases from V and 4 bases from J, leaving 15 bases between. Per germline, CDR1 SGHVS and CDR2 FNYEAQ. This chain's CDR3 is CASSFKSSRVNEKLFF. As DNA, the CDR3 is TGTGCCAGCAGCTTCAAATCCAGCAGGGTTAATGAAAAACTGTTTTTT.

The chain employs TRBV4-1 and TRBJ2-1; TRBD1 matches 9 bases. The CDR3 extends over 15 amino acids. In germline, CDR1 is MGHRA, CDR2 YSYEKL. The ends lost 4 bases at V and 5 bases at J; junction bases unmatched: 6. The CDR3 loop is CASSPTGGEDNEQFF. The DNA for the CDR3 is TGCGCCAGCAGCCCGACAGGGGGGGAGGACAATGAGCAGTTCTTC.

J is TRBJ1-5 and V is TRBV4-2, with unresolved D. Germline CDR1 and CDR2: LGHNA and YNFKEQ. V lost 2 bases to trimming and J lost 2 bases, with 7 bases between them. The length of the CDR3 is 14 residues. As DNA, the CDR3 is TGTGCCAGCAGCCAACGTGGAGGCAATCAGCCCCAGCATTTT. Its translation is CASSQRGGNQPQHF.

This sequence joins TRBV4-2 and TRBJ2-3; 11 bases are a match to TRBD2. V gave up 0 bases and J gave up 0 bases; unmatched junction bases: 17. The length of the CDR3 is 22 residues. CDR1 and CDR2 from the germline V gene are LGHNA and YNFKEQ. The CDR3 here is CASSQDPGLAVNIDYSTDTQYF. Written as DNA, the CDR3 is TGTGCCAGCAGCCAAGACCCGGGACTAGCGGTGAACATCGATTATAGCACAGATACGCAGTATTTT.

The V gene is TRBV19, the J gene TRBJ1-2; D gene uncertain. Between the trimmed V and J ends, which lost 0 bases and 7 bases, there was a span of 12 bases. The CDR3 has 14 residues. Germline V gene data show CDR1 as LNHDA and CDR2 as SQIVND (reference sequence). This CDR3 is CASSIDRRVGGYTF. CDR3 DNA sequence: TGTGCCAGTAGTATAGATCGGCGGGTTGGTGGCTACACCTTC.

The V call is TRBV5-1, the J call TRBJ2-1; 7 bases align to TRBD2. V was clipped by 4 bases and J by 7 bases; unmatched bases: 5. Germline assignment: CDR1 SGHRS and CDR2 YFSETQ. The CDR3 is made up of 13 amino acids. This CDR3 is CASSPGTTNEQFF. CDR3 DNA sequence: TGCGCCAGCAGCCCAGGGACTACGAATGAGCAGTTCTTC.

J is TRBJ1-2 and V is TRBV5-1; D possibly corresponds to TRBD1 (6 bases). The CDR3 covers 14 residues. Germline CDR1 reads SGHRS; CDR2 reads YFSETQ. The V end lost 0 bases, the J end lost 1 base, and 7 bases lay between the germline ends. The CDR3 bases are TGCGCCAGCAGCTTGGAACAGGGTAACTATGGCTACACCTTC. It specifies CASSLEQGNYGYTF.

The V and J genes are TRBV6-5 and TRBJ2-7; TRBD1 is a possible D gene (5 bases). The CDR3 is made up of 12 amino acids. Trimming shortened V by 5 bases and J by 6 bases, and 11 bases separated the two germline ends. Germline V gene sequence: CDR1 MNHEY, CDR2 SVGAGI. In DNA form, the CDR3 reads TGTGCCAGCAGTCCTGGACAATCCGAGCAGTACTTC. This sequence encodes CASSPGQSEQYF.

The chain is built from TRBV7-9 and TRBJ2-1; 7 bases align to TRBD2. Germline CDR1 reads SEHNR; CDR2 reads FQNEAQ (reference sequence). The CDR3 extends over 17 amino acids. Germline trimming cut 5 bases from V and 0 bases from J; bases unmatched to any gene: 10. The CDR3: CASSSTSVTDSYNEQFF. Written as DNA, the CDR3 is TGTGCCAGCAGCAGCACTAGCGTCACGGACTCCTACAATGAGCAGTTCTTC. The variable domain in full, with the rest retrieved from reference TRBV7-9 and TRBJ2-1, is DTGVSQNPRHKITKRGQNVTFRCDPISEHNRLYWYRQTLGQGPEFLTYFQNEAQLEKSRLLSDRFSAERPKGSFSTLEIQRTEQGDSAMYLCASSSTSVTDSYNEQFFGPGTRLTVL.

The chain carries TRBV18 and TRBJ1-5; D call uncertain. With 1 base removed from V and 5 bases from J, the gap between germline ends came to 9 bases. The CDR3 consists of 14 residues. Germline V gene lookup returns CDR1 KGHSH and CDR2 LQKENI. The CDR3 here is CASSPQGADQPQHF. The CDR3 DNA reads as TGTGCCAGCTCACCACAGGGAGCCGATCAGCCCCAGCATTTT.

The chain recombines TRBV15 with TRBJ2-3; 8 nucleotides align to TRBD2. The germline gives CDR1 LNHNV, CDR2 YYDKDF (reference sequence). V lost 1 base, J lost 3 bases, and 3 bases stayed unmatched. The CDR3 extends over 15 amino acids. The CDR3 protein is CATSRGLAWTDTQYF. For the CDR3, the DNA is TGTGCCACCAGCAGAGGACTAGCGTGGACAGATACGCAGTATTTT. The full variable domain, rest sourced from reference TRBV15 and TRBJ2-3, is DAMVIQNPRYQVTQFGKPVTLSCSQTLNHNVMYWYQQKSSQAPKLLFHYYDKDFNNEADTPDNFQSRRPNTSFCFLDIRSPGLGDTAMYLCATSRGLAWTDTQYFGPGTRLTVL.

The rearrangement joins TRBV5-5 to TRBJ2-3; TRBD2 aligns across 7 bases. This CDR3 has 16 amino acids. The trim removed 4 bases at V and 4 bases at J, leaving 12 bases unmatched. Germline V lookup: CDR1 SGHKS, CDR2 YYEKEE (reference sequence). This CDR3 reads CASSQTGTMGADTQYF. In nucleotides, the CDR3 is TGTGCCAGCAGCCAAACCGGGACTATGGGGGCAGATACGCAGTATTTT.

This clone was counted a few times. The chain uses TRBV6-5 and TRBJ1-1, with D maybe TRBD1 (6 bases). Per the germline V gene, CDR1 is MNHEY and CDR2 is SVGAGI. The CDR3 is 13 residues long. Trimming took 6 bases from V and 1 from J, leaving 9 bases between them. CDR3 nucleotides: TGTGCCAGCAGGGGGGCGGGGAACACTGAAGCTTTCTTT. It translates to CASRGAGNTEAFF.

The chain has TRBV25-1 and TRBJ1-2; D uncertain. The CDR3 has 16 residues. CDR1 is MGHDK and CDR2 is SYGVNS in the germline V gene. Trimming left V 4 bases short and J 8 bases short, with 23 bases between. The CDR3 DNA sequence: TGTGCCAGCAGTGGGGCAGGACCGGCACCCGAGGGAGGCTACACCTTC. This codes for CASSGAGPAPEGGYTF.

V is TRBV2 and J is TRBJ2-5, with D possibly being TRBD2 (6 bases). This CDR3 contains 14 residues. Germline-derived CDR1 and CDR2 are SNHLY and FYNNEI. The V end lost 8 bases, the J end lost 0 bases, and 13 bases lay between the germline ends. In nucleotides, the CDR3 is TGTGCCAGCCGCTGGGCGGGGCACCAAGAGACCCAGTACTTC. Amino acid sequence: CASRWAGHQETQYF.

The chain has TRBV9 and TRBJ2-7; D might be TRBD2 (5 bases). The CDR3 is 17 residues long. Trimming took 4 bases from V and 6 from J, leaving 26 bases between them. The germline gives CDR1 SGDLS, CDR2 YYNGEE. CDR3 sequence (DNA): TGTGCCAGCAGCCCAAACCCATACCAACTAGGGAGTAGCGAGCAGTACTTC. This translates into CASSPNPYQLGSSEQYF.

The gene calls are TRBV7-9 and TRBJ2-3; D unclear. Germline V gene sequence: CDR1 SEHNR, CDR2 FQNEAQ (reference sequence). V was pared by 0 bases and J by 6 bases, with 7 bases between. CDR3 length equals 13 residues. CDR3 DNA sequence: TGTGCCAGCAGCTTAGCGGAGCATGATACGCAGTATTTT. Its translation: CASSLAEHDTQYF.

This clone occurred a few times. This CDR3 reads CASSLDSKRGPSSYNEQFF. The CDR3 nucleotides are TGTGCCAGCAGTTTAGACAGTAAAAGGGGCCCGAGCTCCTACAATGAGCAGTTCTTC. The gene calls are TRBV28 and TRBJ2-1; D is perhaps TRBD1 (5 bases). The CDR3 is 19 amino acids. The V end was cut by 2 bases, the J end by 0 bases, with 20 bases between. Germline V lookup: CDR1 MDHEN, CDR2 SYDVKM.

The rearrangement uses TRBV10-3 and TRBJ2-1, with TRBD1 matching over 11 bases. The V gene end was trimmed by 5 bases and the J gene end by 2 bases; junction bases not matched to a gene: 5. The germline V gene encodes CDR1 ENHRY and CDR2 SYGVKD. The CDR3 totals 16 residues. The CDR3: CAISTGGQGAYNEQFF. CDR3 sequence (DNA): TGTGCCATCAGTACGGGGGGACAGGGGGCCTACAATGAGCAGTTCTTC.

The rearrangement uses TRBV11-3 and TRBJ2-7, with 14 bases that match TRBD2. The CDR3 is made up of 17 amino acids. V lost 5 bases, J lost 0 bases, and 6 bases stayed unmatched. Germline V gene lookup returns CDR1 SGHNT and CDR2 YENEEA. CDR3 coding DNA: TGTGCCAGCAGCCTAGGGGGGACTAGCGGGGGCTCCTACGAGCAGTACTTC. Translating gives CASSLGGTSGGSYEQYF.

The sample holds a few counts of this clone. The rearrangement joins TRBV6-5 to TRBJ1-2; 7 positions match TRBD1. The V and J ends lost 6 bases and 1 base, in that order; junction bases with no gene match: 5. The CDR3 length is 14 residues. The germline V gene has CDR1 MNHEY and CDR2 SVGAGI. Here the CDR3 reads CASSIYRGNYGYTF. In nucleotides, the CDR3 is TGTGCCAGCAGCATTTACAGGGGTAACTATGGCTACACCTTC.

J is TRBJ1-2 and V is TRBV7-2; 7 bases are shared with TRBD1. CDR1 and CDR2 from the germline V gene are SGHTA and FQGNSA. CDR3 length: 17 amino acids. The J segment lost 5 bases and the V segment lost 3 bases, leaving 15 bases of the junction unmatched. The CDR3 DNA reads TGTGCCAGCAGCTTCTTTTTGGGGGACAGACCGAGATATGGCTACACCTTC. This encodes CASSFFLGDRPRYGYTF. Combining the CDR3 with reference TRBV7-2 and TRBJ1-2 gives the whole variable domain GAGVSQSPSNKVTEKGKDVELRCDPISGHTALYWYRQSLGQGLEFLIYFQGNSAPDKSGLPSDRFSAERTGGSVSTLTIQRTQQEDSAVYLCASSFFLGDRPRYGYTFGSGTRLTVV.

Points on this clone: Additional DNA sequences in this sample encode the identical CDR3. The genes are TRBV7-9 and TRBJ1-4; TRBD1 matches at 7 bases. J was trimmed by 8 bases and V by 5 bases; bases with no gene match: 11. Germline CDR1 is SEHNR and CDR2 is FQNEAQ (reference sequence). CDR3 length equals 15 residues. In DNA form, the CDR3 reads TGTGCCAGCAGCCTAACCGGGACAGTGGGAGAAAAACTGTTTTTT. Protein product: CASSLTGTVGEKLFF.